Described below is a single T cell receptor beta chain sequence and its context. The antigen is unknown. This CDR3 spans 16 amino acids. V was clipped by 5 bases and J by 0 bases; unmatched bases: 8. Germline CDR1 reads SNHLY; CDR2 reads FYNNEI. These data originate in a study of a mutant IDH1 vaccine in newly diagnosed glioma. The table came from immunoSEQ multiplex PCR; TCRdb's copy has only in-frame clones and leaves some out. The data contain about 65,000 clones, 70% to 90% of them singletons. Stated time point: week 23, last vaccination. The content of each vaccine dose was 300 ug of mutant IDH1 20-mer peptide, and topical imiquimod accompanied it.

The chain has TRBV2 and TRBJ2-7; 9 bases are a match to TRBD1. This TCR was recovered from a man aged 25-45 years with glioma. Sequencing used PBMCs, obtained from a glioma patient whose treatment included an IDH1 peptide vaccine. This CDR3 is CASSKWTGASSYEQYF. The CDR3, as DNA: TGTGCCAGCAGTAAATGGACAGGGGCGAGCTCCTACGAGCAGTACTTC.